The source of this T cell receptor beta chain is a study of OX40 agonist ivuxolimab in advanced cancers. Data came from immunoSEQ multiplex PCR; TCRdb stores just in-frame clones and leaves some out. The sample includes roughly 89,000 clones, approximately 79% of them seen just once. The CDR3 has 14 amino acids. The germline V gene has CDR1 MDHEN and CDR2 SYDVKM. V lost 4 bases, J lost 4 bases, and 11 bases lay in between. Notes on the study in general: Both blood CD4+ and CD8+ T cells showed clonal growth by week 6 at 0.1 to 3.0 mg/kg. In a subset of nonresponders, normalized T-cell clonal expansion was also low.

In regard to this clone: Its specificity is unknown.

The specimen comprised CD4+ or CD8+ T cells sorted from blood, sampled in a trial of the OX40 agonist ivuxolimab. This sequence originates from an adult with an advanced solid tumor such as melanoma, head and neck, liver or kidney cancer. The J gene is TRBJ1-5, the V gene TRBV28; unclear D gene. CDR3 residues: CASSSVTPNQPQHF. CDR3 nucleotides: TGTGCCAGCAGTTCCGTGACCCCAAATCAGCCCCAGCATTTT.